A single sample is the source of the 21 T cell receptor beta chains below, sequenced in a study of T cell responses to AZD1222 COVID-19 vaccine. Assay used: immunoSEQ multiplex PCR; TCRdb lists only in-frame clones, some missing. This sample has tens of thousands of clones, with around 88% found just once. Material: peripheral blood, obtained on day 0 of AZD1222 vaccination. The receptors here all came from an adult in good health.

This chain connects TRBV5-1 to TRBJ2-5, with 12 bases that match TRBD2. The CDR3 sequence is 14 residues long. V lost 10 bases, J lost 5 bases, and 9 bases stayed unmatched. Germline V gene sequence: CDR1 SGHRS, CDR2 YFSETQ. The CDR3 DNA is TGCGCCGGATCACTAGCGGGAGGATGGGAGACCCAGTACTTC. Its translation is CAGSLAGGWETQYF.

The CDR3 sequence: CASSEYDRESGYTF. The CDR3 DNA follows: TGTGCCAGCAGTGAATATGACAGGGAAAGTGGCTACACCTTC. The chain employs TRBV6-1 and TRBJ1-2; 7 bases are shared with TRBD1. V lost 2 bases and J lost 7; bases outside the gene matches: 7. This CDR3 is built from 14 residues. Per germline, CDR1 MNHNS and CDR2 SASEGT.

CDR3 bases: TGCGCCAGCAGCTTGTATTTCCCGGGGGGACCCTCCTACGAGCAGTACTTC. Amino acid sequence: CASSLYFPGGPSYEQYF. The rearrangement links TRBV5-1 to TRBJ2-7; 7 nucleotides match TRBD2. CDR1 and CDR2 from the germline V gene are SGHRS and YFSETQ. The J segment lost 0 bases and the V segment lost 1 base, leaving 10 bases of the junction unmatched. The CDR3 runs 17 residues.

The rearrangement links TRBV4-1 to TRBJ2-5; weak D call: TRBD2 (6 bases). The CDR3 has 17 residues. Trimming stripped 4 bases from V and 1 base from J, with 19 bases between. Germline V gene lookup returns CDR1 MGHRA and CDR2 YSYEKL. The CDR3 region has the DNA TGCGCCAGCAGCCTAGGTACGAGACCGGGAGCCCAAGAGACCCAGTACTTC. Encoded protein: CASSLGTRPGAQETQYF.

V usage is TRBV11-3 and J usage is TRBJ2-4; tentative D call: TRBD2 (6 bases). The CDR3 has 17 amino acids. Germline CDR1 and CDR2: SGHNT and YENEEA. Trimming took off 2 bases at V and 1 base at J, with 15 bases between the two ends. In DNA, the CDR3 is TGTGCCAGCAGCTTATTTCTTGGAGGGAATGCCAAAAACATTCAGTACTTC. The encoded protein is CASSLFLGGNAKNIQYF.

This chain links TRBV30 with TRBJ2-7, with 8 bases identical to TRBD1. This CDR3 comprises 15 residues. V gave up 2 bases and J gave up 3 bases; unmatched junction bases: 9. CDR1 is GTSNPN and CDR2 is SVGIG in the germline V gene (reference sequence). This chain's CDR3 is CAWSRRDRGIYEQYF. DNA of the CDR3: TGTGCCTGGAGTAGACGAGACAGGGGCATCTACGAGCAGTACTTC.

CDR3 in amino acids: CATSDGGRGPQPQHF. The CDR3 region has the DNA TGTGCCACCAGTGATGGGGGAAGGGGGCCTCAGCCCCAGCATTTT. The gene calls are TRBV24-1 and TRBJ1-5; 7 positions agree with TRBD1. From germline, CDR1 is KGHDR and CDR2 SFDVKD. After removal of 3 bases from V and 6 bases from J, the junction contained 7 bases not matched to a gene. The CDR3 spans 15 residues.

V usage is TRBV5-1 and J usage is TRBJ2-3; the match to TRBD2 covers 9 bases. The CDR3 loop spans 14 amino acids. Germline CDR1 is SGHRS and CDR2 is YFSETQ. V shed 2 bases, J shed 4 bases, and the junction held 2 bases outside the gene matches. This CDR3 is CASSLAGGADTQYF. For the CDR3, the DNA is TGCGCCAGCAGCTTAGCGGGAGGCGCAGATACGCAGTATTTT.

The rearrangement joins TRBV4-2 to TRBJ2-7; 7 nucleotides match TRBD2. V lost 1 base, J lost 5 bases, and 11 bases stayed unmatched. Germline V gives CDR1 LGHNA, CDR2 YNFKEQ. The CDR3 is 16 amino acids. CDR3 loop: CASSQGGGLWTDEQYF. The CDR3 DNA follows: TGTGCCAGCAGCCAAGGGGGGGGACTCTGGACCGACGAGCAGTACTTC.

This chain connects TRBV27 to TRBJ1-1; tentatively, D is TRBD1 (6 bases). This CDR3 is 13 amino acids long. V gave up 6 bases and J gave up 0 bases, with 8 bases separating them. Germline V gene lookup returns CDR1 MNHEY and CDR2 SMNVEV (reference sequence). Here the CDR3 reads CASRRTVNTEAFF. Written as DNA, the CDR3 is TGTGCCAGCAGGCGGACAGTGAACACTGAAGCTTTCTTT.

J is TRBJ2-7 and V is TRBV6-1; TRBD1 matches at 7 bases. Germline values: CDR1 MNHNS, CDR2 SASEGT. V gave up 3 bases and J gave up 3 bases; unmatched junction bases: 2. This CDR3 contains 13 residues. For the CDR3, the DNA is TGTGCCAGCAGTGAGACAGGGAGCTACGAGCAGTACTTC. Its translation is CASSETGSYEQYF.

The V gene is TRBV27, the J gene TRBJ1-3; D is unclear. V lost 0 bases to trimming and J lost 0 bases, with 15 bases between them. Per germline, CDR1 MNHEY and CDR2 SMNVEV (reference sequence). The CDR3 consists of 18 residues. CDR3 in amino acids: CASSLSFSAAYSGNTIYF. The CDR3 coding sequence is TGTGCCAGCAGTTTATCGTTTTCAGCGGCTTACTCTGGAAACACCATATATTTT.

Written as DNA, the CDR3 is TGTGCCAGCAGGTCAGGGGGCGCGGGCTACACCTTC. It is translated as CASRSGGAGYTF. The chain recombines TRBV28 with TRBJ1-2, with TRBD1 matching over 8 bases. This CDR3 is 12 amino acids long. V shed 6 bases, J shed 8 bases, and the junction held 5 bases outside the gene matches. CDR1 is MDHEN and CDR2 is SYDVKM in the germline V gene.

The V gene is TRBV7-2, the J gene TRBJ1-2; possibly TRBD1 for D (5 bases). This CDR3 has 12 residues. Germline V gene data show CDR1 as SGHTA and CDR2 as FQGNSA. V gave up 4 bases and J gave up 3 bases, with 6 bases separating them. The DNA for the CDR3 is TGTGCCAGCAGCTCAGGGTACTATGGCTACACCTTC. Translated, it gives CASSSGYYGYTF.

This CDR3 is CASSRQHTEAFF. The CDR3 DNA sequence: TGTGCCAGCAGCCGACAGCACACTGAAGCTTTCTTT. This chain uses TRBV7-3 with TRBJ1-1, with D perhaps matching TRBD1 (5 bases). Trimming left V 5 bases short and J 3 bases short, with 7 bases between. Germline CDR1 is SGHTA and CDR2 is FQGTGA. This CDR3 spans 12 amino acids. Full variable domain (rest looked up from reference TRBV7-3 and TRBJ1-1): GAGVSQTPSNKVTEKGKYVELRCDPISGHTALYWYRQSLGQGPEFLIYFQGTGAADDSGLPNDRFFAVRPEGSVSTLKIQRTERGDSAVYLCASSRQHTEAFFGQGTRLTVV.

J is TRBJ2-7 and V is TRBV30; TRBD1 agrees at 8 bases. V dropped 5 bases and J dropped 5; count of bases not matched to a gene: 5. The CDR3 has 12 residues. CDR1 is GTSNPN, CDR2 SVGIG, per germline (reference sequence). DNA for the CDR3: TGTGCCTGGTCTGGACAGGGACACGAGCAGTACTTC. Translated, it gives CAWSGQGHEQYF. Based on the CDR3 plus reference TRBV30 and TRBJ2-7, the full variable domain is SQTIHQWPATLVQPVGSPLSLECTVEGTSNPNLYWYRQAAGRGLQLLFYSVGIGQISSEVPQNLSASRPQDRQFILSSKKLLLSDSGFYLCAWSGQGHEQYFGPGTRLTVT.

The chain employs TRBV28 and TRBJ1-3, with D possibly being TRBD1 (6 bases). The CDR3 totals 17 residues. Germline V lookup: CDR1 MDHEN, CDR2 SYDVKM. With 9 bases removed from V and 2 bases from J, the gap between germline ends came to 23 bases. The CDR3 DNA follows: TGTGCCAGTCTGGGGGCCCTCGGGAGGAATACTGGAAACACCATATATTTT. Its protein product is CASLGALGRNTGNTIYF.

The V gene is TRBV19, the J gene TRBJ1-3, with unresolved D. The CDR3 runs to 14 residues. Germline CDR1 LNHDA, CDR2 SQIVND (reference sequence). With 7 bases removed from V and 3 bases from J, the gap between germline ends came to 13 bases. The CDR3 reads CASTRGLGGNTIYF. The CDR3 region has the DNA TGTGCCAGTACCCGGGGTCTGGGTGGAAACACCATATATTTT.

The chain combines TRBV7-9 with TRBJ1-5, with 7 bases identical to TRBD1. This CDR3 is 16 amino acids long. The V gene end was trimmed by 4 bases and the J gene end by 4 bases; junction bases not matched to a gene: 10. The germline V gene encodes CDR1 SEHNR and CDR2 FQNEAQ (reference sequence). The CDR3 here is CASSSHGDSRNQPQHF. The DNA for the CDR3 is TGTGCCAGCAGCTCCCATGGGGACAGCAGAAATCAGCCCCAGCATTTT.

The V gene is TRBV19, the J gene TRBJ1-5; D is possibly TRBD1 (5 bases). From germline, CDR1 is LNHDA and CDR2 SQIVND (reference sequence). There are 14 residues in the CDR3. V lost 5 bases, J lost 2 bases, and 10 bases lay in between. CDR3 sequence (DNA): TGTGCCAGTAGTGGGGCAAGTGGCAATCAGCCCCAGCATTTT. As protein: CASSGASGNQPQHF.

For the CDR3, the DNA is TGTGCCAGTACTAACCCGACGGGGGGCACTGAAGCTTTCTTT. It yields the protein CASTNPTGGTEAFF. The genes are TRBV19 and TRBJ1-1, with D perhaps TRBD1 (5 bases). Germline V gene data show CDR1 as LNHDA and CDR2 as SQIVND (reference sequence). The V end lost 7 bases, the J end lost 4 bases, and 16 bases lay between the germline ends. The CDR3 runs 14 residues.